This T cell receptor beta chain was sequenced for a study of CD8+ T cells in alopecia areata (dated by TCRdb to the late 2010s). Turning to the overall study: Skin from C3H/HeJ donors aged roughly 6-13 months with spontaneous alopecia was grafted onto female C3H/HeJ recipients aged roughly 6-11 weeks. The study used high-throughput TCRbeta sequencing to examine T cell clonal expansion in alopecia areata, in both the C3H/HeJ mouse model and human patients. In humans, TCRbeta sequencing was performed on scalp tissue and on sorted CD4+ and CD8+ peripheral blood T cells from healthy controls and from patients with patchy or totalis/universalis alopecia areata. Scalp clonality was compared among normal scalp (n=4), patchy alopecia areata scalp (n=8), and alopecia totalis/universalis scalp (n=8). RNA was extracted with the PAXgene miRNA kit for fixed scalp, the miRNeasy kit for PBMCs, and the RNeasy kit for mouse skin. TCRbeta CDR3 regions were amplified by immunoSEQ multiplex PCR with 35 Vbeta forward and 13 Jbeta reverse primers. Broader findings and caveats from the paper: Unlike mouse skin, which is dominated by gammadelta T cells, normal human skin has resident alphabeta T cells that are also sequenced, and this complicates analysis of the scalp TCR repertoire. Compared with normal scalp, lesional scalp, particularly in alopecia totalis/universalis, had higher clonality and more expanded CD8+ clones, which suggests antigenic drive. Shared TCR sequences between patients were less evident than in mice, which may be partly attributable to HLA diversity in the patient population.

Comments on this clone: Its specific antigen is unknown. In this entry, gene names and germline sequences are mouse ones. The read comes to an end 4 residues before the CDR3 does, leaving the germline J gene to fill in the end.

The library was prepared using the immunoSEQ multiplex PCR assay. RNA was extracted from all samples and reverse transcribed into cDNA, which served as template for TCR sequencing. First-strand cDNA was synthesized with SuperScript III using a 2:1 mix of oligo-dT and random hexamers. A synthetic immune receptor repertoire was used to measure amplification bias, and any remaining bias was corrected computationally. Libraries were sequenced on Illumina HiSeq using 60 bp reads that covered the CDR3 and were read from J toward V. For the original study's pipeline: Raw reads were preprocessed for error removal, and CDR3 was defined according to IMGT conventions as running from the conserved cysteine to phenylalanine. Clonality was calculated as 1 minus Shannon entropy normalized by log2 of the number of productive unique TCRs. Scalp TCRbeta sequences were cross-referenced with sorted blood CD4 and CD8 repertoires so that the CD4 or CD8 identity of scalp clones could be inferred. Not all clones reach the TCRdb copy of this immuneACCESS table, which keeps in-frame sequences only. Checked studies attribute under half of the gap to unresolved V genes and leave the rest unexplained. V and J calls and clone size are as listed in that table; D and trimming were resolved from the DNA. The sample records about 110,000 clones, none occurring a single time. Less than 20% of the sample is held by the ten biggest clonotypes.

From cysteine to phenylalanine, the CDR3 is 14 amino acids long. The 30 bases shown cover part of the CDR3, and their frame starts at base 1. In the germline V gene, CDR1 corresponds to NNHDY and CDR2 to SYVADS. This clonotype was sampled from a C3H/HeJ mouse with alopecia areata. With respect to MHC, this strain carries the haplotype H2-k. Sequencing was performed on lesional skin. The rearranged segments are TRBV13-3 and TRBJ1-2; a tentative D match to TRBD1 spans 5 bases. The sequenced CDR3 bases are TGTGCCAGCAGTGATGTGAGGGGTTTGAGC. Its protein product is CASSDVRGLS. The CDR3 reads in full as CASSDVRGLSDYTF.